A selection of T cell receptor beta chains follows, all from one sample in a study of T cell responses to AZD1222 COVID-19 vaccine. Sequencing used immunoSEQ multiplex PCR; TCRdb keeps in-frame clones, though not all of them. The table has around 120,000 clones, 87% seen once. The sample consisted of peripheral blood, taken 28 days after the second AZD1222 dose. Every receptor here comes from an adult who received the AZD1222 COVID-19 vaccine. Both conserved end residues are part of each CDR3. The order of the fields is clone size, J gene, V gene, D gene, CDR3 protein, CDR3 DNA. A D gene is named only where the DNA matches it firmly. Where a row states a size, it is once, few, many or the class of an expanded clone; other rows omit it.

.	TRBJ1-2	TRBV7-8	TRBD1	CASSPDRAHGYGYTF	TGTGCCAGCAGCCCTGACAGGGCCCATGGGTATGGCTACACCTTC
.	TRBJ2-2	TRBV5-1	.	CASSPLRGRGNTGELFF	TGCGCCAGCAGCCCGCTCAGGGGCAGGGGGAACACCGGGGAGCTGTTTTTT
.	TRBJ2-4	TRBV27	.	CASGAGRAAKNIQYF	TGTGCCAGTGGGGCGGGAAGGGCGGCCAAAAACATTCAGTACTTC
.	TRBJ1-1	TRBV7-3	TRBD1	CASSLKAGGRTEAFF	TGTGCCAGCAGCTTAAAGGCAGGGGGTCGGACTGAAGCTTTCTTT
.	TRBJ1-5	TRBV30	.	CAWSATGNGQPQHF	TGTGCCTGGAGCGCCACAGGGAACGGTCAGCCCCAGCATTTT
.	TRBJ2-1	TRBV2	TRBD2	CASSVRREGSYNEQFF	TGTGCCAGCAGTGTTCGGCGGGAGGGCTCCTACAATGAGCAGTTCTTC
.	TRBJ2-6	TRBV5-5	TRBD2	CASSLGTSGSTSGANVLTF	TGTGCCAGCAGCTTGGGGACTAGCGGGAGCACCTCTGGGGCCAACGTCCTGACTTTC
.	TRBJ2-7	TRBV15	.	CATSSGGFDYEQYF	TGTGCCACCAGCAGTGGGGGTTTTGACTACGAGCAGTACTTC
.	TRBJ1-6	TRBV19	.	CASSGWAGGNNSPLHF	TGTGCCAGTAGCGGATGGGCAGGAGGGAATAATTCACCCCTCCACTTT
few	TRBJ1-2	TRBV12-3/TRBV12-4	.	CASSIGGPYGYTF	TGTGCCAGCAGTATAGGGGGTCCCTATGGCTACACCTTC
.	TRBJ1-4	TRBV13	.	CASRKDGNEKLFF	TGTGCCAGCAGGAAGGACGGAAATGAAAAACTGTTTTTT
.	TRBJ1-1	TRBV5-1	TRBD1	CASSLMMTGRNTEAFF	TGCGCCAGCAGCTTAATGATGACAGGGCGAAACACTGAAGCTTTCTTT
.	TRBJ1-2	TRBV5-1	TRBD1	CASSASGTARGYTF	TGCGCCAGCAGCGCCTCCGGGACAGCGAGGGGCTACACCTTC
.	TRBJ2-7	TRBV7-9	.	CASSWGAVGSYEQYF	TGTGCCAGCAGCTGGGGGGCTGTTGGCTCCTACGAGCAGTACTTC
.	TRBJ2-1	TRBV5-1	TRBD2	CASSLEPAGERNEQFF	TGCGCCAGCAGCTTGGAGCCGGCGGGGGAAAGGAATGAGCAGTTCTTC
.	TRBJ1-2	TRBV6-5	.	CASSYSATGNYGYTF	TGTGCCAGCAGTTACTCCGCAACAGGAAACTATGGCTACACCTTC
.	TRBJ2-7	TRBV6-1	TRBD1	CASSEDRDLPHEQYF	TGTGCCAGCAGTGAGGACAGGGACCTCCCCCACGAGCAGTACTTC
.	TRBJ1-6	TRBV11-2	TRBD1	CATSRDRSPLHF	TGTGCCACTTCACGGGACAGATCACCCCTCCACTTT
.	TRBJ1-5	TRBV7-2	TRBD1	CASSLADRGMVQPQHF	TGTGCCAGCAGCTTAGCGGACAGGGGGATGGTTCAGCCCCAGCATTTT